This T cell receptor (beta chain) came from a study of blood T cell repertoires in COVID-19. As for the study in general: The United States, Italy and Spain provided the acute and convalescent COVID-19 samples.

Original methodology: Nucleated cell counts were estimated from reference gene primer amplification. Sequenced by immunoSEQ multiplex PCR; TCRdb stores in-frame clones only, minus some. V and J calls plus clone size are reproduced from that table; the DNA served to infer D and trimming. The sample holds approximately 200,000 clones, 65% to 90% seen once. CDR1 and CDR2 from the germline V gene are LNHDA and SQIVND (reference sequence). V dropped 5 bases and J dropped 7; count of bases not matched to a gene: 19. The CDR3 is made up of 18 amino acids. This receptor was obtained from a woman between 50 and 59 years old with acute or convalescent COVID-19. The rearrangement joins TRBV19 to TRBJ2-7; 11 positions match TRBD1. Sequencing was done on a sample of peripheral blood. This CDR3 is CASSPPRAGQGVIWEQYF. Here the CDR3 DNA reads TGTGCCAGTAGTCCCCCTCGGGCGGGACAGGGGGTAATTTGGGAGCAGTACTTC.